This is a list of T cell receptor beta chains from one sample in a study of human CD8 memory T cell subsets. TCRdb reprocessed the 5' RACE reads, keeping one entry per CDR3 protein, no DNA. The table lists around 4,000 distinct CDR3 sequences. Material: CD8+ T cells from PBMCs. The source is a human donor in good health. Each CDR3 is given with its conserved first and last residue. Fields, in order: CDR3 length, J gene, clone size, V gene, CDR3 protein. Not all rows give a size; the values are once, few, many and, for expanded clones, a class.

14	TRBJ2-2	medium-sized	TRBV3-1	CASSQDTSPGELFF
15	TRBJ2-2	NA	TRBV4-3	CASSHRDRESGELFF
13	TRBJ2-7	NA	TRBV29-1	CSVGGQGTYEQYF
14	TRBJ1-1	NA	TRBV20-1	CSARSDRVDTEAFF
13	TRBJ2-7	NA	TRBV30	CAWSLDITYEQYF
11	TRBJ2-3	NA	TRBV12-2	CASSTWDTQYF
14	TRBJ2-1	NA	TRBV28	CASRLGDSYNEQFF
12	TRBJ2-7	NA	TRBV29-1	CSVGGGPYEQYF
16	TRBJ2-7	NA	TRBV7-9	CASSSFRGRAYYEQYF
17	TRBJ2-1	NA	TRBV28	CASSRVGTSGVDNEQFF
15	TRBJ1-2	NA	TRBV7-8	CASSLGASANYGYTF
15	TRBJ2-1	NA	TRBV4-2	CASSQGLAGFNEQFF
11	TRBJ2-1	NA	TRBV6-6	CASSYSGHPFF
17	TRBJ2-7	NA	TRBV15	CATSRDKTGTGVYEQYF
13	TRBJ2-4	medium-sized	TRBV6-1	CASSEQGANIQYF
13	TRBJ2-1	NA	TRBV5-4	CASSSTANNEQFF
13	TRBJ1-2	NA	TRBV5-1	CASSLVGDHGYTF
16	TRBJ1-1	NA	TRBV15	CATSTNRGPVETEAFF
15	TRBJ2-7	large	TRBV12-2	CASRLTSGVSYEQYF
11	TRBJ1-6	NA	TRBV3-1	CASSSGSPLHF
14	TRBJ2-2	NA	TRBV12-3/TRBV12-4	CASEFLGGAGELFF